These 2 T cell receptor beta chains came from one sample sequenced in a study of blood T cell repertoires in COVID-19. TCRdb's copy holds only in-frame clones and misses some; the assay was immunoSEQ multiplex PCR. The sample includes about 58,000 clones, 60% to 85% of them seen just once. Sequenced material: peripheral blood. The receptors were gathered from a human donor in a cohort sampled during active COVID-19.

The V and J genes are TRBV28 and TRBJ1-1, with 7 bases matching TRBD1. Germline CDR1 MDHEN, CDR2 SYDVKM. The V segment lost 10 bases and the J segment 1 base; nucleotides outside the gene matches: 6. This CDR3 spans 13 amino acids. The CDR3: CATQWDRNTEAFF. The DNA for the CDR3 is TGTGCCACCCAGTGGGACAGGAACACTGAAGCTTTCTTT.

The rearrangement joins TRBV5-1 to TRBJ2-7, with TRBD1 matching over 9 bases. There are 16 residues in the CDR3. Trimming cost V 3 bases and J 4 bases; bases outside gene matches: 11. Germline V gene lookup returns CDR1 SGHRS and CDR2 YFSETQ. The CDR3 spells CASSWIPGQGEYEQYF. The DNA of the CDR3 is TGCGCCAGCAGCTGGATACCGGGACAGGGAGAATACGAGCAGTACTTC.